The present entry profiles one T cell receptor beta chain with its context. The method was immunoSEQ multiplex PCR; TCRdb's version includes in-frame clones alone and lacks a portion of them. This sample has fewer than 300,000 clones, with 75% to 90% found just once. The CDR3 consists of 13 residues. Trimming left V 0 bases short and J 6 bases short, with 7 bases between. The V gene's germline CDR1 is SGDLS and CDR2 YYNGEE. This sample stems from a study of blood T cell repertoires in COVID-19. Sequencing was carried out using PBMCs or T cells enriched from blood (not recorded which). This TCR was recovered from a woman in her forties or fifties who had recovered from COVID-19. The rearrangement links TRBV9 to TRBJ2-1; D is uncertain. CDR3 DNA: TGTGCCAGCAGCGTAGAGCGCTTCAATGAGCAGTTCTTC. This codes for CASSVERFNEQFF. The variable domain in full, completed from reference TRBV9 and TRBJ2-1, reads DSGVTQTPKHLITATGQRVTLRCSPRSGDLSVYWYQQSLDQGLQFLIQYYNGEERAKGNILERFSAQQFPDLHSELNLSSLELGDSALYFCASSVERFNEQFFGPGTRLTVL.